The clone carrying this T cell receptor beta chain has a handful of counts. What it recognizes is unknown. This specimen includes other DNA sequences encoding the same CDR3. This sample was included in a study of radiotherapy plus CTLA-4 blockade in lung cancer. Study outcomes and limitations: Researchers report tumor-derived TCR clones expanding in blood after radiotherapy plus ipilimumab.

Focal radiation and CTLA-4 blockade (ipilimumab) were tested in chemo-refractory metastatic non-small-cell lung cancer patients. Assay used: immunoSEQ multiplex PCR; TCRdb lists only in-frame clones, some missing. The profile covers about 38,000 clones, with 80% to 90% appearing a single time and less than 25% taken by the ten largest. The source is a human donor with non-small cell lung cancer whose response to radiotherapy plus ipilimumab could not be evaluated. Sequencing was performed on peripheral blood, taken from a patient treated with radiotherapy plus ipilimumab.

Here the CDR3 DNA reads TGTGCCAGCAGTTTCAGGGACAGGGGGGGAGAGCAGTACTTC. Residues: CASSFRDRGGEQYF. The chain links TRBV27 to TRBJ2-7; 11 nucleotides align to TRBD1. Looked up from germline, CDR1 is MNHEY and CDR2 is SMNVEV (reference sequence). This CDR3 region has 14 residues. The ends lost 3 bases at V and 7 bases at J; junction bases unmatched: 5.